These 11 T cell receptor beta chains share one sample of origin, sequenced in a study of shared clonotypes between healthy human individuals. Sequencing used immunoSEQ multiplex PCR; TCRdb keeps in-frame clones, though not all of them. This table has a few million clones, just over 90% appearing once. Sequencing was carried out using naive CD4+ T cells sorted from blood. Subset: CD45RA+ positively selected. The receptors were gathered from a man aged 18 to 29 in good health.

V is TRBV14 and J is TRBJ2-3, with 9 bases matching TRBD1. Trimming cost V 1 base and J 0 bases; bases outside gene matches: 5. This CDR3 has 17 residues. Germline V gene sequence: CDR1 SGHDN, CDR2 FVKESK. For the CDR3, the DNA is TGTGCCAGCAGCCAAGGCGGGACAGGGCCTAGCACAGATACGCAGTATTTT. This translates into CASSQGGTGPSTDTQYF.

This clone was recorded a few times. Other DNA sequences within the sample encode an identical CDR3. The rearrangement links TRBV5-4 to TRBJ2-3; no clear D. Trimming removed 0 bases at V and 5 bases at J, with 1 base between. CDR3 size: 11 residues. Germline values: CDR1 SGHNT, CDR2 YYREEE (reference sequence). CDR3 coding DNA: TGTGCCAGCAGCTTGGAAGATACGCAGTATTTT. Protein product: CASSLEDTQYF.

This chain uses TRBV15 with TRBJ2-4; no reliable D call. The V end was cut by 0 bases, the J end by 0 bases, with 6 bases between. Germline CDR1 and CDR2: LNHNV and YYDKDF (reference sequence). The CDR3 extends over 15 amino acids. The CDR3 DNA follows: TGTGCCACCAGCAGAGATGGGAAAGCCAAAAACATTCAGTACTTC. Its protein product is CATSRDGKAKNIQYF. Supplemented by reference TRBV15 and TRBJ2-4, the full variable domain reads DAMVIQNPRYQVTQFGKPVTLSCSQTLNHNVMYWYQQKSSQAPKLLFHYYDKDFNNEADTPDNFQSRRPNTSFCFLDIRSPGLGDTAMYLCATSRDGKAKNIQYFGAGTRLSVL.

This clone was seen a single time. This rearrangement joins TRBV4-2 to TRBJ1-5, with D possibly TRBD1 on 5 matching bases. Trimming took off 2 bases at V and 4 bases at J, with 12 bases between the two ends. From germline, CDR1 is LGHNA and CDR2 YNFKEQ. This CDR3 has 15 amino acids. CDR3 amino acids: CASSQKTGGNQPQHF. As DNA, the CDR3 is TGTGCCAGCAGCCAAAAGACGGGGGGAAATCAGCCCCAGCATTTT.

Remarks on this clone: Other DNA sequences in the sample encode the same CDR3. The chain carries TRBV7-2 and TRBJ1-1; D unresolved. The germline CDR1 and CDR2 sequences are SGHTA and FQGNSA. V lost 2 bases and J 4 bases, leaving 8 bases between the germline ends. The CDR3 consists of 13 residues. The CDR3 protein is CASSLSGGTEAFF. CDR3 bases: TGTGCCAGCAGCTTAAGCGGAGGCACTGAAGCTTTCTTT.

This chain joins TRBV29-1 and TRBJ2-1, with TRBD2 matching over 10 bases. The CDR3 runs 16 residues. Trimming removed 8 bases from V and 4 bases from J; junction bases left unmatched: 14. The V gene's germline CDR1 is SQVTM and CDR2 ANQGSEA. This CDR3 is CSMGQRGTSVYNEQFF. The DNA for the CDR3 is TGCAGCATGGGACAGCGCGGGACTAGCGTTTACAATGAGCAGTTCTTC.

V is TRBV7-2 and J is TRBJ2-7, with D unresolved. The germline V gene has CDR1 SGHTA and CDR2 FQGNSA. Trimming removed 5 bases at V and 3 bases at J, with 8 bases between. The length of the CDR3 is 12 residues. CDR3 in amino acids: CASSPDIYEQYF. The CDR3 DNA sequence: TGTGCCAGCAGCCCCGACATCTACGAGCAGTACTTC.

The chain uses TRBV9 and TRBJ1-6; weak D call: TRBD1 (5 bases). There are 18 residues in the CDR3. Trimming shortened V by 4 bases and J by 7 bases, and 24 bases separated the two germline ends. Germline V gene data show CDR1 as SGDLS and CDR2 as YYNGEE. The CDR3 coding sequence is TGTGCCAGCAGCCCTCCGGACACGGGCGGAAACAAAAATTCACCCCTCCACTTT. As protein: CASSPPDTGGNKNSPLHF. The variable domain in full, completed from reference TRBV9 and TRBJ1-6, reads DSGVTQTPKHLITATGQRVTLRCSPRSGDLSVYWYQQSLDQGLQFLIQYYNGEERAKGNILERFSAQQFPDLHSELNLSSLELGDSALYFCASSPPDTGGNKNSPLHFGNGTRLTVT.

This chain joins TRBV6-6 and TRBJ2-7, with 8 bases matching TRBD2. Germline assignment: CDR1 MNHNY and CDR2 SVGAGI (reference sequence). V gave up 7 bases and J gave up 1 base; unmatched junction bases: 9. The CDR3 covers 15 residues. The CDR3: CASTDGGAQSYEQYF. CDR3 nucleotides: TGTGCCAGCACCGACGGGGGGGCGCAGTCCTACGAGCAGTACTTC.

The CDR3 nucleotides read TGCGCCAGCAGCCCTGGGTTTCCTGGCTACACCTTC. This sequence encodes CASSPGFPGYTF. The chain uses TRBV4-1 and TRBJ1-2; D gene ambiguous. V gave up 4 bases and J gave up 7 bases, with 10 bases separating them. Germline CDR1 reads MGHRA; CDR2 reads YSYEKL. CDR3 length equals 12 residues.

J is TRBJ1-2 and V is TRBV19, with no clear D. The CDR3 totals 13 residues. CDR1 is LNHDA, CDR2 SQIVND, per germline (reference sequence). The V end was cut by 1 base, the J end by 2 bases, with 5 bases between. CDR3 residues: CASSIGENYGYTF. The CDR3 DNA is TGTGCCAGTAGTATAGGAGAGAACTATGGCTACACCTTC.